This T cell receptor beta chain was documented in a study of identical twins (dated by TCRdb to 2015 to 2016). For context, the study as a whole: To test whether fetal clonotypes persist, the study used deep sequencing on TCR alpha and beta repertoires from monozygotic twins, unrelated adults of various ages, and cord blood. To rule out contamination, replicate twin experiments were performed at different times with different library preparation protocols. What the work shows at the level of the full study, not this receptor alone: Zero-insertion analyses could be partly confounded by invariant T cells such as MAIT and iNKT, though diverse VJ usage argued against such confounding for most clonotypes. Abundant cord blood beta clonotypes had fewer insertions, young adult naive repertoires showed a similar but weaker trend, and memory repertoires showed no such trend. In monozygotic twins, recombination models systematically underestimated out-of-frame TCR alpha sharing, but the models matched the sharing seen between unrelated individuals. A weaker excess of twin sharing was found in beta out-of-frame sequences because the signal-to-noise ratio was lowered by fewer shared sequences. Conclusions relied on cross-sectional statistical analysis, since the same donors could not be followed over many years. Compared with coincidental sharing between unrelated individuals, an excess of low generation-probability sequences was observed among out-of-frame TCR alpha sequences shared between twins.

Receptor amplification or capture employed 5' RACE. Sequenced using an Illumina HiSeq 2000. Template switching introduced a universal primer binding site; the final cDNA contained a unique molecular identifier, enabling accurate counting of TCR cDNA molecules. Specific primers in the conserved constant-segment region were used to synthesize first-strand cDNA for the TCR alpha and beta chains. To control for contamination, each cDNA library was double barcoded with a SMART-Mk sample barcode plus Illumina barcodes. TruSeq adapter sequences along with Illumina sample barcodes were introduced in two successive PCR steps. Sequencing of the TCR alpha and beta cDNA libraries was done on the Illumina HiSeq platform using custom primers. Turning to the authors' computational methods: MiGEC processed the raw reads to extract unique molecular identifiers, while MiXCR was used to determine the CDR3 positions. Recombination models were inferred per individual with the repgenHMM and IGoR tools using an EM algorithm. The analysis of shared clonotypes was done with the tcR package in R, with sharing normalized by the product of cloneset sizes. Out-of-frame nonproductive sequences were analyzed to study raw recombination free of thymic and clonal selection effects. In-frame beta chains were kept once TCRdb had trimmed the public reads at Q25 with fastp and called clones with MiXCR. Rows are unified per CDR3 protein, each entry keeping the most common DNA and genes. The V and J calls reflect TCRdb's pipeline rather than the authors' work. In all, the sample holds about 470,000 distinct CDR3 sequences, and roughly a quarter of those were seen once. Roughly 3% of the sample lies in the top ten.

To note about this clonotype: This receptor's antigen is unknown. Base qualities are not at hand, and no much larger clone is one base apart.

All donors were healthy Caucasians. Three pairs of female monozygotic twins, all aged about 18 to 29 years, made up the twin cohort. CD4+ and CD8+ T cell populations were isolated with positive isolation kits from Invitrogen. From a lookup of the germline V gene, CDR1 and CDR2 are SGHAT and FQNNGV. The CDR3, from cysteine to phenylalanine, totals 15 residues. Just the 45-base CDR3 DNA is kept, in frame starting at base 1. V sheds 5 bases and J sheds 4 bases, leaving 15 bases between their ends. These data are also associated with another study on T cells expressing NK-cell markers. From that second study: TCR beta-chain repertoires were profiled in sorted CD3+CD56+NKG2C+, CD3+CD56+NKG2C- and CD3+CD56-NKG2C+ T-cell subsets from eight donors. Of the eight sequenced donors, seven were found to be HCMV-seropositive and one was found to be HCMV-seronegative. In several experiments an anti-gammadeltaTCR antibody was added to restrict sorting to alphabetaTCR-expressing T cells. In several donors, the dominant CD3+CD56+NKG2C+ clonotypes were among the top 10 CD8+ clonotypes and accounted for about 1.0-8% of CD8+ T cells. Those dominant clonotypes were again the most abundant among CD3+CD56-NKG2C+ cells in a handful of donors, at roughly 25-60.1%. It remained unclear whether the expanded NKG2C-expressing T cell clones were specific for HCMV antigens. The eight sequenced donors were randomly selected healthy volunteers, three men and five women. HCMV-specific IgG was detected in serum with a commercial ELISA kit to determine HCMV serostatus. MIGEC handled demultiplexing of the reads and grouping by UMI, while MiTCR was used to assemble and quantify clonotypes. To exclude erroneous sequences, only TCR cDNA sequences supported by at least two reads were retained. The tcR package was used for downstream repertoire analysis, with clonotypes matched between fractions based on CDR3 nucleotide sequence plus V segment. VDJmatch was used to annotate antigen specificity against VDJdb, with one amino acid substitution allowed in CDR3.

The sequence was collected from a young woman in good health. The sample taken for sequencing was CD4+ T cells sorted from blood. The sequence joins TRBV11-2 to TRBJ2-1; TRBD2 could be the D gene, as 5 bases match. The CDR3 protein is CASSPGRGTYNEQFF. Here is the DNA: TGTGCCAGCAGCCCAGGACGGGGAACTTACAATGAGCAGTTCTTC.